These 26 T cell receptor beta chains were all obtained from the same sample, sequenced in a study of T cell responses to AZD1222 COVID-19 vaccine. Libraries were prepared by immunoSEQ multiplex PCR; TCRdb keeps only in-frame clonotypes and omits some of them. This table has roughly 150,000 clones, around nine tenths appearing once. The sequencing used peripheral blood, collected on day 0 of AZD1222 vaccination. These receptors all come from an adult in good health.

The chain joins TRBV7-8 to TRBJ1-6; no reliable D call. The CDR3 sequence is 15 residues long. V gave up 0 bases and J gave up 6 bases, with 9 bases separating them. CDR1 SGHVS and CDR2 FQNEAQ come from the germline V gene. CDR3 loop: CASSLARAPNSPLHF. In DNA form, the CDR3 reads TGTGCCAGCAGCTTAGCAAGGGCCCCTAATTCACCCCTCCACTTT.

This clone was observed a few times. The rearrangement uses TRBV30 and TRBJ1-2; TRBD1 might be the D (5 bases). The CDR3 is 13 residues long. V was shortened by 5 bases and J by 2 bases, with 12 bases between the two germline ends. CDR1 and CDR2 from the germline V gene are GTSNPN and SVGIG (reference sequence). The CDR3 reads CAWARGSNYGYTF. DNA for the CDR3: TGTGCCTGGGCGCGGGGGAGCAACTATGGCTACACCTTC.

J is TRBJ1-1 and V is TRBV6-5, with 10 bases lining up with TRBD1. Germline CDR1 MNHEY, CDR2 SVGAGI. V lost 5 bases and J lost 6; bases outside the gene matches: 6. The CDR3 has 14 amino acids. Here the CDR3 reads CASSQRDRGSEAFF. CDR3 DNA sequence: TGTGCCAGCAGTCAACGGGACAGGGGATCTGAAGCTTTCTTT.

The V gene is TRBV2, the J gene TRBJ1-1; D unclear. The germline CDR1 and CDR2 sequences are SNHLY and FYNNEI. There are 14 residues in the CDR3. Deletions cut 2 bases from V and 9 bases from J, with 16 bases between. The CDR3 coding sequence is TGTGCCAGCAGTGAAAGTGGAGCCGAACTGAAAGCTTTCTTT. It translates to CASSESGAELKAFF.

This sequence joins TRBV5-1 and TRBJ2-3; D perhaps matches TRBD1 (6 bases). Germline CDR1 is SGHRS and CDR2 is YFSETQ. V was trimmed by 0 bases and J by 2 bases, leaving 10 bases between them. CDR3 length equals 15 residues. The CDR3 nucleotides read TGCGCCAGCAGCTTGGTCGAGGGGGACACAGATACGCAGTATTTT. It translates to CASSLVEGDTDTQYF.

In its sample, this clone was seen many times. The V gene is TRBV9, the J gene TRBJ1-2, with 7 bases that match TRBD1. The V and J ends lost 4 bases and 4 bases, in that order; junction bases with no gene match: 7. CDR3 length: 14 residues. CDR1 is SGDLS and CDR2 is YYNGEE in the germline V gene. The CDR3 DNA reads TGTGCCAGCAGCCCAACCGGGACAGTCTATGGCTACACCTTC. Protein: CASSPTGTVYGYTF.

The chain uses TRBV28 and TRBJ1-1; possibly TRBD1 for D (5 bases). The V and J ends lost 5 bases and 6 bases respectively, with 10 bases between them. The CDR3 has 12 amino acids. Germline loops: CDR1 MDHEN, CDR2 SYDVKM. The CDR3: CASSLPGAEAFF. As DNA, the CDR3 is TGTGCCAGCAGTCTCCCGGGGGCTGAAGCTTTCTTT.

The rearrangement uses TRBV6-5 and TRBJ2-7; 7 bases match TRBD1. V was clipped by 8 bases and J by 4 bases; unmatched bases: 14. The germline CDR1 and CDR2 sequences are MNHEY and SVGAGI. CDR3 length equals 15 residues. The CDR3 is CASRAPRDRGYEQYF. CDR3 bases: TGTGCCAGCCGCGCCCCCCGGGACAGAGGATACGAGCAGTACTTC.

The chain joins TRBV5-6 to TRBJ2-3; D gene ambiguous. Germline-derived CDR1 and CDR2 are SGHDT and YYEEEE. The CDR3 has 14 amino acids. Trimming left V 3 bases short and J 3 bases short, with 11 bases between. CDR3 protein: CASSSGLQTDTQYF. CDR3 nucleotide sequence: TGTGCCAGCAGCTCCGGGCTACAGACAGATACGCAGTATTTT.

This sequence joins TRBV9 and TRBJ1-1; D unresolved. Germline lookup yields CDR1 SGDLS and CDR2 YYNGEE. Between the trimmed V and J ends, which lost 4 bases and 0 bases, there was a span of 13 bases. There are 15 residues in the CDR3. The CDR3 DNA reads TGTGCCAGCAGCAACCTAGGAAATATGAACACTGAAGCTTTCTTT. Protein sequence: CASSNLGNMNTEAFF.

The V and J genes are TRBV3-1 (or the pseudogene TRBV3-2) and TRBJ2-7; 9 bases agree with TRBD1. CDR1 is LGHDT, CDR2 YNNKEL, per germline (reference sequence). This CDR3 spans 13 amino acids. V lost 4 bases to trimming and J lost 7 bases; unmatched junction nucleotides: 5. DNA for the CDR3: TGTGCCAGCAGCCCTGGACAGGGGTGGGAGCAGTACTTC. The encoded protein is CASSPGQGWEQYF.

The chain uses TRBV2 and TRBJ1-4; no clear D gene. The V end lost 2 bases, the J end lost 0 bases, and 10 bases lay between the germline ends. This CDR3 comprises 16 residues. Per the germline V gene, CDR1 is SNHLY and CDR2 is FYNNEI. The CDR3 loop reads CASSERLSATNEKLFF. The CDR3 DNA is TGTGCCAGCAGTGAACGACTCAGTGCAACTAATGAAAAACTGTTTTTT.

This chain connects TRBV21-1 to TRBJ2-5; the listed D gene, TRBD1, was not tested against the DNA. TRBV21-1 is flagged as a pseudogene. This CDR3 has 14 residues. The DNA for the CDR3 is TGTGCCAGCAGCACCTCAGGGAACCAAGAGACCCAGTACTTC. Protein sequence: CASSTSGNQETQYF.

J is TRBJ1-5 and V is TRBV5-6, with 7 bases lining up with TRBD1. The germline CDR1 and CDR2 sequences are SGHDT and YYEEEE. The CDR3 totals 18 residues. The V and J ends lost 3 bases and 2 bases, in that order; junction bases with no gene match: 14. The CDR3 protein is CASSSSRQGDFRNQPQHF. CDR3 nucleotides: TGTGCCAGCAGCTCCAGCAGGCAGGGGGACTTTCGCAATCAGCCCCAGCATTTT.

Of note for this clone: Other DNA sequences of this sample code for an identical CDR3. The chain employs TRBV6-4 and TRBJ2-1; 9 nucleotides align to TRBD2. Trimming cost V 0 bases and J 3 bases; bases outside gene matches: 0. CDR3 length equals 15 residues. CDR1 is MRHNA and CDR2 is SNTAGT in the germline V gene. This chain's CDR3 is CASSDSSGSYNEQFF. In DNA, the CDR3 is TGTGCCAGCAGTGACTCTAGCGGGAGCTACAATGAGCAGTTCTTC.

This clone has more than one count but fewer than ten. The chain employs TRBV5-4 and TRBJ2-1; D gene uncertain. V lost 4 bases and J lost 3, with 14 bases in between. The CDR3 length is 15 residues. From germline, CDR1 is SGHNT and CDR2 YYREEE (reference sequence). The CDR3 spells CASSGGPILYNEQFF. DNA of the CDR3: TGTGCCAGCAGCGGCGGCCCTATCCTCTACAATGAGCAGTTCTTC.

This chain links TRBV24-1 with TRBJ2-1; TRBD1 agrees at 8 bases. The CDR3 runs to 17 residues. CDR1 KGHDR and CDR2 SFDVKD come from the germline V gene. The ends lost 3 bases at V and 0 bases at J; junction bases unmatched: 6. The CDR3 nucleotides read TGTGCCACCAGTGATCAGCGACAGGGGAGCTCCTACAATGAGCAGTTCTTC. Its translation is CATSDQRQGSSYNEQFF.

The CDR3 protein is CASSRAADTQYF. In nucleotides, the CDR3 is TGTGCCAGCAGCCGGGCGGCGGATACGCAGTATTTT. This chain links TRBV7-6 with TRBJ2-3; D unclear. The CDR3 has 12 residues. V was clipped by 5 bases and J by 6 bases, with 9 bases between them. The germline gives CDR1 SGHVS, CDR2 FNYEAQ.

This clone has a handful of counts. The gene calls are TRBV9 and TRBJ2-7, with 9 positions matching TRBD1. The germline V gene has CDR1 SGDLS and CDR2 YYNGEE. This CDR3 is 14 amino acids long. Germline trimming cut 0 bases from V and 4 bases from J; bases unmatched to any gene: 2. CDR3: CASSVEQGAYEQYF. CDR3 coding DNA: TGTGCCAGCAGCGTAGAACAGGGGGCTTACGAGCAGTACTTC.

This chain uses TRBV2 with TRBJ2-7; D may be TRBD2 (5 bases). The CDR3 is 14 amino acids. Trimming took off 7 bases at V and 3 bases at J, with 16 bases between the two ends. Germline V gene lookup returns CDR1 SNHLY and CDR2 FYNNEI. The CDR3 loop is CASMDPGTIYEQYF. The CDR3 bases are TGTGCCAGCATGGACCCGGGAACCATCTACGAGCAGTACTTC.

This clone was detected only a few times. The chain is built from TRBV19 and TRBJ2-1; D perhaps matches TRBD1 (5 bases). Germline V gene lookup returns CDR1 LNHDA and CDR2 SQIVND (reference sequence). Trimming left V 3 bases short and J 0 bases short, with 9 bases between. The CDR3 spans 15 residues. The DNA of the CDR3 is TGTGCCAGTAGTATTCTGCAGGGCTCCTACAATGAGCAGTTCTTC. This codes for CASSILQGSYNEQFF.

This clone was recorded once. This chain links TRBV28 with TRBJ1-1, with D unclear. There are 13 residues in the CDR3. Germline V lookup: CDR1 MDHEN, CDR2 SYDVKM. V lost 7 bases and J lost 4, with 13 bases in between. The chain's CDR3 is CASTIEPGTEAFF. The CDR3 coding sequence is TGTGCCAGCACTATAGAACCAGGCACTGAAGCTTTCTTT.

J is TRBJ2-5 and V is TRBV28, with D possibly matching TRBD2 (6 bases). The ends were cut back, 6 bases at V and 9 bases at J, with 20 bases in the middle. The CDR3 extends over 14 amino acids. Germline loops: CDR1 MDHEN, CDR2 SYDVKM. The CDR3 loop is CASSRPGELGAQYF. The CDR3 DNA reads TGTGCCAGCAGCCGGCCGGGGGAGCTCGGGGCCCAGTACTTC.

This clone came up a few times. The CDR3 reads CASRPDMGSVATQYF. CDR3 DNA: TGTGCCAGCAGACCGGACATGGGTTCAGTAGCGACCCAGTACTTC. The chain is built from TRBV11-2 and TRBJ2-5, with D tentatively TRBD1 (5 bases). The ends were cut back, 6 bases at V and 7 bases at J, with 21 bases in the middle. Per the germline V gene, CDR1 is SGHAT and CDR2 is FQNNGV. The CDR3 spans 15 residues.

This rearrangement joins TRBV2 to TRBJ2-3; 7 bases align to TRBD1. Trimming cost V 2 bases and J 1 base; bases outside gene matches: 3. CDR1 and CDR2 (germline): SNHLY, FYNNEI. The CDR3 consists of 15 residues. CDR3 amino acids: CASSERQGGTDTQYF. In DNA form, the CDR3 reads TGTGCCAGCAGTGAAAGGCAGGGGGGCACAGATACGCAGTATTTT.

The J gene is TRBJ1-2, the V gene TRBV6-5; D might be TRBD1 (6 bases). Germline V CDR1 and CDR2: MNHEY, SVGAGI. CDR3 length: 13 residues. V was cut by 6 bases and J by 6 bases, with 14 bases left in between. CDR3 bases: TGTGCCAGCAGGCCCCAGGGGTGGAATGGCTACACCTTC. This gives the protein CASRPQGWNGYTF.